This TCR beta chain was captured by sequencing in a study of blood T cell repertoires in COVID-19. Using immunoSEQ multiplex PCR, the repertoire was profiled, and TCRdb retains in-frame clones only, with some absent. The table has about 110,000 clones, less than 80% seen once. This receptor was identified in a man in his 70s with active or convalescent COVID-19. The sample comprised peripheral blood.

The CDR3 DNA follows: TGTGCCAGCTCACGGGGAGGGAGTAACTACGAGCAGTACTTC. Its protein product is CASSRGGSNYEQYF. The chain is built from TRBV18 and TRBJ2-7; 7 nucleotides line up with TRBD2. Germline CDR1 and CDR2: KGHSH and LQKENI. This CDR3 is 14 amino acids long. Trimming took 4 bases from V and 3 from J; bases not matched to a gene: 6.